This T cell receptor (beta chain) comes out of a study of T cell responses to AZD1222 COVID-19 vaccine (dated by TCRdb to the early 2020s). For context, the study as a whole: AZD1222 recipients whose second dose came at about 4 weeks and those whose second dose came at about 12 weeks were combined into one group, since spike-specific TCR depth and breadth did not differ between the two schedules. TCR sequencing was performed for 230 to 250 trial participants, of whom about 200 were given two doses of AZD1222 and roughly 25 were given two doses of MenACWY control vaccine. Trial participants were enrolled by age into 18-55, 56-69 and 70-plus year subgroups, with roughly 160, 29 and 62 TCR-sequenced participants respectively.

From the cysteine up to the phenylalanine, the CDR3 has a length of 13 residues. Of the read, only the CDR3 DNA is kept; its 39 bases are in frame from base 1. CDR1 SGHRS and CDR2 YFSETQ were looked up in the germline V gene. V loses 4 bases, J loses 2 bases, and the germline ends lie 6 bases apart. Remarks on this clone: Which antigen it targets is not known. No base-level quality is on record; no much larger clone is a single base apart.

The sample's time point, from its label and the paper: baseline before first vaccination. Vaccinee samples were obtained from the UK trials COV001 and COV002, which included a single-blind randomized controlled phase 2/3 trial of AZD1222 (ChAdOx1 nCoV-19) in healthy adults. For TCRbeta chain sequencing, PBMC samples were collected from trial participants at day 0 and at day 28 after the second dose. The full study reports these points: Only five or six AZD1222 recipients were SARS-CoV-2 seropositive at baseline, limiting conclusions about previously exposed vaccinees. Epitopes outside the regions mutated in the B.1.351 and B.1.1.7 variants were reportedly recognized by nearly half of the unique spike-specific TCRs. The 56-69-year group was small, and its depth increase did not reach significance, likely because of low power. Participants were mostly white British and included more females than males, and it was suggested by the authors that clonal diversity may have been underestimated. Because no day 14 peak-response samples were available, repertoires were characterized only after the peak T cell response. After two AZD1222 doses, both the breadth and the depth of spike-specific TCRs were significantly higher than at day 0 and than in MenACWY recipients. The vaccine-associated CD4 TCRs covered the entire spike protein, and the dominant responses fell in regions 160-218 and 743-854.

The CDR3 regions of human TCRbeta chains were analyzed by immunosequencing. From the authors' description of their analysis: TCRs in the repertoires were matched against a reference library of SARS-CoV-2-specific TCRs that had been generated with the MIRA antigen-specificity platform. Breadth meant the fraction of unique TCRs that were SARS-CoV-2-associated, whereas depth meant the fraction of total T cells that were SARS-CoV-2-associated. Using the MIRA data, each spike-specific TCR was mapped to the spike region that the TCR reacts to and placed in a CD4 or CD8 class. Log10-transformed breadth and depth values were compared by one-way ANOVA with Sidak's multiple comparisons tests. Held by TCRdb, this immuneACCESS table contains in-frame sequences only and omits some clones. Under half of the omission traces to an unresolved V gene where checked; the cause of the rest is unknown. V, J and clone size reflect that table, while D and trimming were determined from the DNA. Here the sample has around 160,000 clones; around 93% occur a single time. The ten largest clones capture approximately 2% of the sample.

This sample comprised peripheral blood, obtained on day 0 of AZD1222 vaccination. Recombination linked TRBV5-1 to TRBJ1-4, and possibly TRBD1, on 5 matching bases. This clonotype was obtained from an adult in good health. The DNA is as follows: TGCGCCAGCAGCCGACAGACTAATGAAAAACTGTTTTTT. Its coded protein is CASSRQTNEKLFF. Reference TRBV5-1 and TRBJ1-4 proteins supply the regions before and after the CDR3; the full variable domain is: KAGVTQTPRYLIKTRGQQVTLSCSPISGHRSVSWYQQTPGQGLQFLFEYFSETQRNKGNFPGRFSGRQFSNSRSEMNVSTLELGDSALYLCASSRQTNEKLFFGSGTQLSVL.